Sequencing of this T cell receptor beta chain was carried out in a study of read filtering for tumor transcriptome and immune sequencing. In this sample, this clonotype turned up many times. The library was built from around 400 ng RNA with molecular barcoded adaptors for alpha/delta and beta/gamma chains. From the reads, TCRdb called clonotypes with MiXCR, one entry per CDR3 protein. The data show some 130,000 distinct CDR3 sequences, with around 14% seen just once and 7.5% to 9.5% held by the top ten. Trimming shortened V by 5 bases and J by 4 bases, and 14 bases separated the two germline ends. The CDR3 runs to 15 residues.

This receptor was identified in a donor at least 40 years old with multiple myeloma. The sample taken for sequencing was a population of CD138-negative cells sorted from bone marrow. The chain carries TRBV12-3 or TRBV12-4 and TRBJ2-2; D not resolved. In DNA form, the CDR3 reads TGTGCCAGCAGTACGACCCCCCAAGGCACCGGGGAGCTGTTTTTT. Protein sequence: CASSTTPQGTGELFF.